Below, one T cell receptor beta chain is given with its context. The antigen remains unidentified. This specimen belongs to a study of T cell responses to AZD1222 COVID-19 vaccine. The overall study: Second-dose intervals near 4 or 12 weeks were combined. Study-wide results and limits: The donor cohort was predominantly white British with a female majority, and clonal diversity may have been underestimated. An increase in Spike-specific TCR breadth and depth was observed after two AZD1222 doses.

V lost 5 bases, J lost 8 bases, and 9 bases stayed unmatched. CDR1 MDHEN and CDR2 SYDVKM come from the germline V gene. The CDR3 extends over 14 amino acids. Produced via immunoSEQ multiplex PCR; TCRdb's table is partial and in-frame only. There are over 85,000 clones in the sample; roughly 83% occur only once, and about 17% lies in the top ten. The chain couples TRBV28 to TRBJ1-2; 9 bases align to TRBD1. The TCR sequence derives from an adult in good health. The sequenced sample was peripheral blood, obtained on day 0 of AZD1222 vaccination. CDR3 residues: CASSRPRQGGGYTF. The DNA of the CDR3 is TGTGCCAGCAGTCGCCCCAGACAGGGGGGCGGCTACACCTTC.